This TCR beta chain comes out of a study of T cells in Graves' hyperthyroidism and ophthalmopathy. Across the whole study: Peripheral blood was drawn at first diagnosis, prior to all treatment. Study results and caveats: Most clonotypes that expanded in the thyroid above 0.001 also showed up in blood.

Amplified TCR beta CDR3 regions came from RNA transcripts. TCR CDR3 underwent first-round RT-PCR with the HTBI primer set. TCRdb used MiXCR to reprocess the multiplex PCR reads, holding one entry per CDR3 protein. The table lists some 180,000 distinct CDR3 sequences, 17% of them singletons, with about 29% in the top ten. The germline V gene has CDR1 LNHDA and CDR2 SQIVND (reference sequence). The CDR3 has 15 residues. The germline V and J ends were trimmed by 3 bases and 3 bases, with 12 bases remaining between them. In this sample, this clonotype turned up many times. What it binds is unknown. The chain combines TRBV19 with TRBJ1-5; D is possibly TRBD1 (5 bases). Sample: blood. The receptor was derived from a woman aged 50 to 65 with Graves' hyperthyroidism. The DNA for the CDR3 is TGTGCCAGTAGTATGGGGCAGATTAACAATCAGCCCCAGCATTTT. This sequence encodes CASSMGQINNQPQHF.